Included here is one T cell receptor beta chain sequence, with context. V lost 4 bases and J lost 7; bases outside the gene matches: 6. In germline, CDR1 is WSHSY, CDR2 SAAADI. This CDR3 spans 14 amino acids. The data derive from a study of OX40 agonist ivuxolimab in advanced cancers. Study context: A mean age of approximately 60 years, range about 23 to 80, was recorded, and roughly 80% were male.

A history of autoimmune disease or systemic immunosuppression excluded patients. Assay: immunoSEQ multiplex PCR; the TCRdb copy retains only in-frame clones and omits some. The repertoire holds about 73,000 clones, with more than 80% as singletons. The chain is built from TRBV10-2 and TRBJ2-2, with 7 bases lining up with TRBD1. This receptor was identified in an adult with an advanced solid tumor such as melanoma, head and neck, liver or kidney cancer. The sample was CD4+ or CD8+ T cells sorted from blood, taken in a trial of the OX40 agonist ivuxolimab. CDR3 residues: CASSGGQLGGELFF. The CDR3 DNA follows: TGCGCCAGCAGTGGGGGACAGTTGGGCGGGGAGCTGTTTTTT.